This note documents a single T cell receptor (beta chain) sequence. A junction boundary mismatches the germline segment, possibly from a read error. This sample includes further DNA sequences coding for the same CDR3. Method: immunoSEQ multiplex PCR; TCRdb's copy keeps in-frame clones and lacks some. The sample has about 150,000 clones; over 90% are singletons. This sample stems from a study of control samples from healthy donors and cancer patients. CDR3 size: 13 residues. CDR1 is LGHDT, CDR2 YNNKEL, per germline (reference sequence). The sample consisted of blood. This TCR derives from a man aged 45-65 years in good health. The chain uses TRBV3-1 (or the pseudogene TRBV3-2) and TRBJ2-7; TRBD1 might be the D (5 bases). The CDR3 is CASSRLQDIEQYF. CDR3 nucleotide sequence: TGTGCCAGTAGCCGCCTCCAGGACATCGAGCAGTACTTC.